This entry features one T cell receptor beta chain sequence. Its target is unknown. CDR3 regions were amplified by Arm-PCR using iRepertoire HTBI primers to build TCR beta libraries. TCRdb itself ran the multiplex PCR reads through MiXCR, one entry per CDR3 protein. The profile shows over 350,000 distinct CDR3 sequences, 15% of them singletons. This specimen comes from a study of regulatory T cells in long-lasting Graves disease. General study findings and limits: Thyroid tissue was not sampled; only peripheral blood was.

The time point was: newly diagnosed GD, antithyroid drugs for less than 3 months. After RNA was extracted from PBMCs, the TCR library was made from it. These data were likewise used in another study, on T cells in Graves' hyperthyroidism and ophthalmopathy. That source notes: Blood samples included most of the expanded thyroid clonotypes exceeding 0.001.

The sample here was peripheral blood mononuclear cells (PBMCs), taken at new diagnosis, from a patient treated with antithyroid drugs. This receptor was obtained from a woman in her 40s with Graves disease.

The DNA for the CDR3 is TGCAGTGCTAGAGATTTTAGGGGGCCGGCTGGCTACACCTTC. This translates into CSARDFRGPAGYTF. J is TRBJ1-2 and V is TRBV20-1; 7 bases agree with TRBD1. The junction had 8 bases not matched to a gene; V was cut back by 0 bases and J by 7 bases. Germline CDR1 is DFQATT and CDR2 is SNEGSKA (reference sequence). The CDR3 is made up of 14 amino acids.